This TCR beta chain was sequenced during a study of blood T cells in healthy people across ages. Study-level results: Age advanced and TCR beta diversity per million T cells fell, roughly linearly.

As concerns this clonotype: Its antigen is unidentified.

Combining a sample-barcoded 5' primer with a J-beta primer mix, a second PCR ran for about 6 to 12 cycles. TCRdb re-called the 5' RACE reads through MiXCR, storing one row per CDR3 protein. In the table there are under 700,000 distinct CDR3 sequences, less than 25% of which are singletons. Per individual sample, total RNA of at least 6 micrograms was extracted. CDR1 SGHTA and CDR2 FQGTGA come from the germline V gene. V was shortened by 2 bases and J by 4 bases, with 9 bases between the two germline ends. The CDR3 sequence is 13 residues long. A further study also used this sample, focusing on T cells of mothers and their children. This second study says: Over five children and their three healthy Caucasian mothers were the donors. Primer M1S, used in the second PCR, introduced sample barcodes and 2-4 random nucleotides.

The V gene is TRBV7-3, the J gene TRBJ2-7; TRBD1 might be the D (6 bases). The sequence was obtained from a boy younger than 18 in good health. Sequenced: blood. The CDR3 region is CASSLQTGYEQYF. CDR3 bases: TGTGCCAGCAGCTTACAAACAGGGTACGAGCAGTACTTC.